The sequence of this TCR beta chain was determined in a study of blood T cells in healthy people across ages. This CDR3 region has 14 residues. V lost 8 bases and J lost 5, with 16 bases in between. Overall study results and limits: Among long-lived donors, naive CD4+ cells were more numerous and diversity higher than in aged donors.

A second PCR, run for roughly 7 to 12 cycles, used a sample-barcoded 5' primer plus a J-beta primer mix. TCRdb itself ran the 5' RACE reads through MiXCR, one entry per CDR3 protein. The sample shows about 1.6 million distinct CDR3 sequences, roughly 32% of them seen only once. This clonotype was recorded many times. Its antigen is currently unknown. Sequences were obtained from blood. The chain joins TRBV12-3 or TRBV12-4 to TRBJ2-1; D might be TRBD2 (6 bases). The sequence came from a woman younger than 45 in good health. CDR3 bases: TGTGCCAGCGTGGGGGGAATATCCCACAATGAGCAGTTCTTC. This gives the protein CASVGGISHNEQFF.